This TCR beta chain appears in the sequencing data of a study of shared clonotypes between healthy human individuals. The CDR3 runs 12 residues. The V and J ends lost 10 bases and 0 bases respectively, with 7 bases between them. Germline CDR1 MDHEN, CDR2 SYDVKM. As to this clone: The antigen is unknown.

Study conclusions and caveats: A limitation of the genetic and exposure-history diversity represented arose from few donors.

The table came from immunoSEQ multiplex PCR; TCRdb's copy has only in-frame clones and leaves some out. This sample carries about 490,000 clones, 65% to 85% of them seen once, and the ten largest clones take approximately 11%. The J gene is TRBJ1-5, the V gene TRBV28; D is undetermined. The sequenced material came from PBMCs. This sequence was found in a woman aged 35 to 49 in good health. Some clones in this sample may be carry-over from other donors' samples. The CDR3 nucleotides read TGTGCCACGGCCGTTAGCAATCAGCCCCAGCATTTT. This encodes CATAVSNQPQHF.